The rows below give T cell receptor beta chains drawn from one sample of a study of shared clonotypes between healthy human individuals. Generated by immunoSEQ multiplex PCR, the TCRdb table keeps only in-frame clones and is missing some. The sample records 2 million to 2.5 million clones, approximately 94% being singletons. Sequencing was done on a sample of naive CD8+ T cells sorted from blood. The receptor set was obtained from a man aged 18 to 29 in good health. The CDR3 runs from the conserved cysteine through the conserved F or W. Fields, in order: clone size, V gene, D gene, J gene, CDR3 protein, CDR3 DNA. A D gene is named only where the DNA matches it firmly. Clone size appears in some rows only: once, few, many, or a class for an expanded clone.

clone_size: -; v_call: TRBV7-2; d_call: TRBD1; j_call: TRBJ2-3; cdr3_aa: CASSLGRTGSTDTQYF; cdr3_nt: TGTGCCAGCAGCTTAGGGAGGACAGGGAGCACAGATACGCAGTATTTT
clone_size: -; v_call: TRBV6-1; d_call: -; j_call: TRBJ1-2; cdr3_aa: CASRDSYGYTF; cdr3_nt: TGTGCCAGCAGGGACAGCTATGGCTACACCTTC
clone_size: -; v_call: TRBV7-9; d_call: -; j_call: TRBJ2-3; cdr3_aa: CASSLEGGPDTQYF; cdr3_nt: TGTGCCAGCAGCTTAGAGGGGGGCCCAGATACGCAGTATTTT
clone_size: -; v_call: TRBV5-1; d_call: -; j_call: TRBJ2-5; cdr3_aa: CASSLVWEPGETQYF; cdr3_nt: TGCGCCAGCAGCTTGGTTTGGGAACCAGGGGAGACCCAGTACTTC
clone_size: -; v_call: TRBV10-2; d_call: TRBD2; j_call: TRBJ2-5; cdr3_aa: CASSESGVAGPPDQETQYF; cdr3_nt: TGCGCCAGCAGTGAGTCCGGGGTAGCGGGGCCCCCGGATCAAGAGACCCAGTACTTC
clone_size: -; v_call: TRBV5-4; d_call: -; j_call: TRBJ1-6; cdr3_aa: CASSVSGTIDSPLHF; cdr3_nt: TGTGCCAGCAGCGTTTCCGGGACAATTGATTCACCCCTCCACTTT
clone_size: -; v_call: TRBV19; d_call: -; j_call: TRBJ1-5; cdr3_aa: CASRIEGLYQPQHF; cdr3_nt: TGTGCCAGTAGGATTGAGGGACTGTATCAGCCCCAGCATTTT
clone_size: -; v_call: TRBV27; d_call: TRBD2; j_call: TRBJ2-1; cdr3_aa: CASSLFLAGGNEQFF; cdr3_nt: TGTGCCAGCAGTTTATTTCTAGCGGGAGGAAATGAGCAGTTCTTC
clone_size: -; v_call: TRBV14; d_call: TRBD1; j_call: TRBJ1-6; cdr3_aa: CASSQVGQGANSPLHF; cdr3_nt: TGTGCCAGCAGCCAAGTGGGACAGGGGGCTAATTCACCCCTCCACTTT
clone_size: -; v_call: TRBV4-1; d_call: -; j_call: TRBJ2-7; cdr3_aa: CASSQERVGSYEQYF; cdr3_nt: TGCGCCAGCAGCCAAGAACGGGTCGGCTCCTACGAGCAGTACTTC
clone_size: -; v_call: TRBV27; d_call: -; j_call: TRBJ1-2; cdr3_aa: CASSGNPFYGYTF; cdr3_nt: TGTGCCAGCAGTGGTAACCCCTTCTATGGCTACACCTTC
clone_size: few; v_call: TRBV27; d_call: TRBD1; j_call: TRBJ1-6; cdr3_aa: CASSWTGGNSPLHF; cdr3_nt: TGTGCCAGCAGTTGGACAGGGGGAAATTCACCCCTCCACTTT
clone_size: once; v_call: TRBV4-3; d_call: -; j_call: TRBJ1-5; cdr3_aa: CASSQEWGEQPQHF; cdr3_nt: TGCGCCAGCAGCCAAGAATGGGGTGAACAGCCCCAGCATTTT
clone_size: -; v_call: TRBV25-1; d_call: -; j_call: TRBJ1-2; cdr3_aa: CASSQANYGYTF; cdr3_nt: TGTGCCAGCAGTCAAGCTAACTATGGCTACACCTTC